The 26 T cell receptor beta chains presented below share a single source sample, sequenced in a study of blood T cell repertoires in COVID-19. Clones were sequenced by immunoSEQ multiplex PCR, and TCRdb holds only the in-frame ones, with some missing. The sample lists around 100,000 clones; approximately 84% were seen once. Sequenced: peripheral blood. The source of these receptors is a young man in a cohort sampled during active COVID-19.

J is TRBJ1-4 and V is TRBV6-5; TRBD1 is a possible D gene (6 bases). The CDR3 contains 15 residues. Trimming removed 2 bases from V and 7 bases from J, with 14 bases in between. Germline assignment: CDR1 MNHEY and CDR2 SVGAGI. CDR3 in amino acids: CASSYDDRSGEKLFF. DNA for the CDR3: TGTGCCAGCAGTTACGACGACAGGTCGGGTGAAAAACTGTTTTTT.

The rearrangement joins TRBV7-9 to TRBJ2-7, with TRBD1 as a possible D gene (6 bases). Trimming took off 0 bases at V and 0 bases at J, with 9 bases between the two ends. Per the germline V gene, CDR1 is SEHNR and CDR2 is FQNEAQ (reference sequence). The CDR3 is 15 residues long. The CDR3 DNA reads as TGTGCCAGCAGCTTAGCGCAGGACAGCTCCTACGAGCAGTACTTC. This gives the protein CASSLAQDSSYEQYF. The full variable domain, with the rest looked up from reference TRBV7-9 and TRBJ2-7, is DTGVSQNPRHKITKRGQNVTFRCDPISEHNRLYWYRQTLGQGPEFLTYFQNEAQLEKSRLLSDRFSAERPKGSFSTLEIQRTEQGDSAMYLCASSLAQDSSYEQYFGPGTRLTVT.

The rearrangement links TRBV19 to TRBJ2-6; D might be TRBD1 (6 bases). The CDR3 runs 15 residues. From germline, CDR1 is LNHDA and CDR2 SQIVND (reference sequence). Trimming pared 4 bases from V and 2 bases from J, leaving 9 bases between. CDR3 DNA sequence: TGTGCCAGTAGTACCCGACAGGCTGGGGCCAACGTCCTGACTTTC. It encodes CASSTRQAGANVLTF. The full variable domain, its missing parts supplied by reference TRBV19 and TRBJ2-6, is DGGITQSPKYLFRKEGQNVTLSCEQNLNHDAMYWYRQDPGQGLRLIYYSQIVNDFQKGDIAEGYSVSREKKESFPLTVTSAQKNPTAFYLCASSTRQAGANVLTFGAGSRLTVL.

The V gene is TRBV6-6, the J gene TRBJ1-3; a possible D gene is TRBD1 (5 bases). V was pared by 5 bases and J by 0 bases, with 8 bases between. From germline, CDR1 is MNHNY and CDR2 SVGAGI (reference sequence). This CDR3 contains 14 residues. The CDR3 here is CASSAGISGNTIYF. The CDR3, as DNA: TGTGCCAGCAGTGCAGGGATCTCTGGAAACACCATATATTTT.

The CDR3 reads CATSDHSGGAGETQYF. Here the CDR3 DNA reads TGTGCCACCAGTGATCATAGCGGGGGGGCCGGGGAGACCCAGTACTTC. This chain joins TRBV24-1 and TRBJ2-5, with 11 bases matching TRBD2. Trimming at V came to 3 bases and at J to 5 bases, leaving 7 bases not matched to a gene. Per germline, CDR1 KGHDR and CDR2 SFDVKD. There are 16 residues in the CDR3.

The rearrangement joins TRBV9 to TRBJ2-1; 11 bases align to TRBD2. Trimming removed 3 bases from V and 2 bases from J; junction bases left unmatched: 1. The CDR3 is 15 residues long. Germline assignment: CDR1 SGDLS and CDR2 YYNGEE. In DNA, the CDR3 is TGTGCCAGCAGCGCTAGCGGGGGGACCTACAATGAGCAGTTCTTC. Its translation is CASSASGGTYNEQFF.

This chain connects TRBV6-4 to TRBJ2-7; 8 bases are a match to TRBD1. Trimming cost V 7 bases and J 7 bases; bases outside gene matches: 15. Germline CDR1 is MRHNA and CDR2 is SNTAGT. This CDR3 is built from 15 residues. CDR3 bases: TGTGCCAGCAAATCAAATCAGACAGGGGTTCGGGAGCAGTACTTC. Its translation is CASKSNQTGVREQYF.

This clone was counted a single time. The genes are TRBV6-6 and TRBJ1-3; tentatively, D is TRBD1 (6 bases). This CDR3 has 14 amino acids. From germline, CDR1 is MNHNY and CDR2 SVGAGI (reference sequence). Trimming removed 6 bases at V and 0 bases at J, with 9 bases between. The CDR3 here is CASSSTGSGNTIYF. For the CDR3, the DNA is TGTGCCAGCAGCTCGACAGGCTCTGGAAACACCATATATTTT.

The chain joins TRBV30 to TRBJ2-7, with D possibly being TRBD1 (6 bases). CDR1 is GTSNPN, CDR2 SVGIG, per germline (reference sequence). Trimming stripped 0 bases from V and 5 bases from J, with 14 bases between. The CDR3 sequence is 14 residues long. CDR3 nucleotides: TGTGCCTGGAGTGTACGGACAGTCGATGACGAGCAGTACTTC. Translated: CAWSVRTVDDEQYF.

The J gene is TRBJ1-6, the V gene TRBV28; 7 positions agree with TRBD1. J gave up 2 bases and V 6 bases, and 4 bases lay outside the gene matches. CDR3 length equals 15 residues. From germline, CDR1 is MDHEN and CDR2 SYDVKM. Here the CDR3 reads CASRTTGAYNSPLHF. The CDR3, as DNA: TGTGCCAGCAGAACTACAGGGGCCTATAATTCACCCCTCCACTTT.

The rearrangement uses TRBV2 and TRBJ2-3, with a weak D call TRBD2 (6 bases). This CDR3 contains 13 residues. V was trimmed by 10 bases and J by 0 bases, leaving 11 bases between them. Germline lookup yields CDR1 SNHLY and CDR2 FYNNEI. For the CDR3, the DNA is TGTGCCACAACGGGGGACAGCACAGATACGCAGTATTTT. Residues: CATTGDSTDTQYF.

The chain has TRBV6-4 and TRBJ1-1; the match to TRBD1 covers 7 bases. This CDR3 spans 18 amino acids. Losses at the gene ends were 5 bases for V and 0 bases for J; bases not matched to a gene: 15. Germline values: CDR1 MRHNA, CDR2 SNTAGT. The CDR3 protein is CASSPHPGQSSMNTEAFF. The CDR3 bases are TGTGCCAGCAGTCCCCATCCGGGACAGTCCTCCATGAACACTGAAGCTTTCTTT.

V and J are TRBV5-5 and TRBJ1-6, with D uncertain. The CDR3 runs to 18 residues. The germline V and J ends were trimmed by 2 bases and 5 bases, with 20 bases remaining between them. CDR1 and CDR2 from the germline V gene are SGHKS and YYEKEE (reference sequence). The CDR3 DNA follows: TGTGCCAGCAGCTTCGACTCCCAGCGGGCTAGCCATAATTCACCCCTCCACTTT. It yields the protein CASSFDSQRASHNSPLHF.

The gene calls are TRBV5-6 and TRBJ1-2; D not resolved. The CDR3 consists of 14 residues. Germline CDR1 is SGHDT and CDR2 is YYEEEE. V lost 4 bases and J lost 6, with 16 bases in between. The CDR3 here is CASSTPWQVDGYTF. The DNA of the CDR3 is TGTGCCAGCAGCACCCCGTGGCAGGTTGATGGCTACACCTTC.

The chain combines TRBV4-1 with TRBJ1-1; 9 nucleotides align to TRBD1. V was pared by 6 bases and J by 6 bases, with 8 bases of the junction left unmatched. Germline loops: CDR1 MGHRA, CDR2 YSYEKL. There are 14 residues in the CDR3. CDR3 DNA sequence: TGCGCCAGCAGTGTGGGACAGGGAGAGGCTGAAGCTTTCTTT. This gives the protein CASSVGQGEAEAFF.

In its sample, this clone was seen once. The chain has TRBV19 and TRBJ2-3, with D perhaps TRBD2 (5 bases). Germline-derived CDR1 and CDR2 are LNHDA and SQIVND (reference sequence). Trimming shortened V by 7 bases and J by 4 bases, and 18 bases separated the two germline ends. This CDR3 is 15 amino acids long. DNA of the CDR3: TGTGCCAGTAATCGGGGAAGTTTAAGTGCAGATACGCAGTATTTT. It encodes CASNRGSLSADTQYF.

The chain recombines TRBV5-1 with TRBJ1-4, with TRBD1 as a possible D gene (6 bases). V was trimmed by 7 bases and J by 3 bases, leaving 13 bases between them. This CDR3 contains 14 residues. CDR1 SGHRS and CDR2 YFSETQ come from the germline V gene. The CDR3 DNA follows: TGCGCCAGCGACACAGGGAGCTCTAATGAAAAACTGTTTTTT. As protein: CASDTGSSNEKLFF.

The chain carries TRBV12-3 or TRBV12-4 and TRBJ2-5; no clear D gene. V gave up 5 bases and J gave up 5 bases, with 9 bases separating them. CDR3 size: 12 residues. Written as DNA, the CDR3 is TGTGCCAGCAGTCTTCTGTCGGAGACCCAGTACTTC. Translated: CASSLLSETQYF.

This rearrangement joins TRBV4-1 to TRBJ1-2; 10 bases are shared with TRBD1. The germline CDR1 and CDR2 sequences are MGHRA and YSYEKL. The CDR3 has 15 amino acids. With V trimmed by 4 bases and J by 8 bases, 10 bases remained unmatched. CDR3: CASSPEGTGAWGYTF. DNA of the CDR3: TGCGCCAGCAGCCCCGAGGGGACAGGGGCCTGGGGCTACACCTTC.

The CDR3 coding sequence is TGTGCCAGCAGCCTAAGATGGACTCACGACGAGCAGTACTTC. It translates to CASSLRWTHDEQYF. The chain combines TRBV7-2 with TRBJ2-7; D may be TRBD2 (5 bases). Germline V gene lookup returns CDR1 SGHTA and CDR2 FQGNSA. The length of the CDR3 is 14 residues. Trimming left V 5 bases short and J 5 bases short, with 16 bases between. Variable domain in full (rest from reference TRBV7-2 and TRBJ2-7): GAGVSQSPSNKVTEKGKDVELRCDPISGHTALYWYRQSLGQGLEFLIYFQGNSAPDKSGLPSDRFSAERTGGSVSTLTIQRTQQEDSAVYLCASSLRWTHDEQYFGPGTRLTVT.

The CDR3 sequence is CASSPGDTEYQETQYF. DNA of the CDR3: TGTGCCAGCAGCCCCGGTGACACCGAGTACCAAGAGACCCAGTACTTC. This chain uses TRBV7-9 with TRBJ2-5; D uncertain. There are 16 residues in the CDR3. CDR1 and CDR2 (germline): SEHNR, FQNEAQ (reference sequence). V lost 5 bases to trimming and J lost 0 bases, with 16 bases between them.

The chain is built from TRBV30 and TRBJ2-2; 8 bases map to TRBD2. J lost 0 bases, V lost 4 bases, and 7 bases had no gene match. This CDR3 has 16 amino acids. CDR1 is GTSNPN and CDR2 is SVGIG in the germline V gene (reference sequence). In DNA form, the CDR3 reads TGTGCCTGGACCCCACTAGCGGCCGCGAACACCGGGGAGCTGTTTTTT. This gives the protein CAWTPLAAANTGELFF.

This sequence joins TRBV10-3 and TRBJ2-7, with D perhaps matching TRBD2 (5 bases). The CDR3 runs to 16 residues. Germline V gene sequence: CDR1 ENHRY, CDR2 SYGVKD. Trimming removed 0 bases from V and 1 base from J, with 13 bases in between. CDR3: CAISESFSVTSYEQYF. In DNA form, the CDR3 reads TGTGCCATCAGTGAGTCGTTTAGCGTGACTTCCTACGAGCAGTACTTC.

This sequence joins TRBV6-5 and TRBJ1-3; a possible D gene is TRBD1 (6 bases). Trimming removed 5 bases from V and 2 bases from J, with 13 bases in between. The CDR3 extends over 15 amino acids. Germline V gives CDR1 MNHEY, CDR2 SVGAGI. CDR3 residues: CASSTDGGPGNTIYF. The CDR3 DNA follows: TGTGCCAGCAGTACGGACGGGGGGCCTGGAAACACCATATATTTT.

The chain couples TRBV30 to TRBJ1-2; D uncertain. Trimming shortened V by 3 bases and J by 4 bases, and 12 bases separated the two germline ends. The germline gives CDR1 GTSNPN, CDR2 SVGIG (reference sequence). The CDR3 runs to 13 residues. The CDR3 reads CAWSAGDFYGYTF. The CDR3 DNA reads TGTGCCTGGAGCGCCGGGGATTTCTATGGCTACACCTTC.

CDR3 sequence: CASAVGQGPYNEQFF. The CDR3 DNA reads as TGTGCCAGCGCGGTGGGACAGGGTCCCTACAATGAGCAGTTCTTC. The chain carries TRBV5-4 and TRBJ2-1; 9 positions agree with TRBD1. Germline assignment: CDR1 SGHNT and CDR2 YYREEE (reference sequence). J was trimmed by 2 bases and V by 7 bases; bases with no gene match: 7. The CDR3 has 15 residues.